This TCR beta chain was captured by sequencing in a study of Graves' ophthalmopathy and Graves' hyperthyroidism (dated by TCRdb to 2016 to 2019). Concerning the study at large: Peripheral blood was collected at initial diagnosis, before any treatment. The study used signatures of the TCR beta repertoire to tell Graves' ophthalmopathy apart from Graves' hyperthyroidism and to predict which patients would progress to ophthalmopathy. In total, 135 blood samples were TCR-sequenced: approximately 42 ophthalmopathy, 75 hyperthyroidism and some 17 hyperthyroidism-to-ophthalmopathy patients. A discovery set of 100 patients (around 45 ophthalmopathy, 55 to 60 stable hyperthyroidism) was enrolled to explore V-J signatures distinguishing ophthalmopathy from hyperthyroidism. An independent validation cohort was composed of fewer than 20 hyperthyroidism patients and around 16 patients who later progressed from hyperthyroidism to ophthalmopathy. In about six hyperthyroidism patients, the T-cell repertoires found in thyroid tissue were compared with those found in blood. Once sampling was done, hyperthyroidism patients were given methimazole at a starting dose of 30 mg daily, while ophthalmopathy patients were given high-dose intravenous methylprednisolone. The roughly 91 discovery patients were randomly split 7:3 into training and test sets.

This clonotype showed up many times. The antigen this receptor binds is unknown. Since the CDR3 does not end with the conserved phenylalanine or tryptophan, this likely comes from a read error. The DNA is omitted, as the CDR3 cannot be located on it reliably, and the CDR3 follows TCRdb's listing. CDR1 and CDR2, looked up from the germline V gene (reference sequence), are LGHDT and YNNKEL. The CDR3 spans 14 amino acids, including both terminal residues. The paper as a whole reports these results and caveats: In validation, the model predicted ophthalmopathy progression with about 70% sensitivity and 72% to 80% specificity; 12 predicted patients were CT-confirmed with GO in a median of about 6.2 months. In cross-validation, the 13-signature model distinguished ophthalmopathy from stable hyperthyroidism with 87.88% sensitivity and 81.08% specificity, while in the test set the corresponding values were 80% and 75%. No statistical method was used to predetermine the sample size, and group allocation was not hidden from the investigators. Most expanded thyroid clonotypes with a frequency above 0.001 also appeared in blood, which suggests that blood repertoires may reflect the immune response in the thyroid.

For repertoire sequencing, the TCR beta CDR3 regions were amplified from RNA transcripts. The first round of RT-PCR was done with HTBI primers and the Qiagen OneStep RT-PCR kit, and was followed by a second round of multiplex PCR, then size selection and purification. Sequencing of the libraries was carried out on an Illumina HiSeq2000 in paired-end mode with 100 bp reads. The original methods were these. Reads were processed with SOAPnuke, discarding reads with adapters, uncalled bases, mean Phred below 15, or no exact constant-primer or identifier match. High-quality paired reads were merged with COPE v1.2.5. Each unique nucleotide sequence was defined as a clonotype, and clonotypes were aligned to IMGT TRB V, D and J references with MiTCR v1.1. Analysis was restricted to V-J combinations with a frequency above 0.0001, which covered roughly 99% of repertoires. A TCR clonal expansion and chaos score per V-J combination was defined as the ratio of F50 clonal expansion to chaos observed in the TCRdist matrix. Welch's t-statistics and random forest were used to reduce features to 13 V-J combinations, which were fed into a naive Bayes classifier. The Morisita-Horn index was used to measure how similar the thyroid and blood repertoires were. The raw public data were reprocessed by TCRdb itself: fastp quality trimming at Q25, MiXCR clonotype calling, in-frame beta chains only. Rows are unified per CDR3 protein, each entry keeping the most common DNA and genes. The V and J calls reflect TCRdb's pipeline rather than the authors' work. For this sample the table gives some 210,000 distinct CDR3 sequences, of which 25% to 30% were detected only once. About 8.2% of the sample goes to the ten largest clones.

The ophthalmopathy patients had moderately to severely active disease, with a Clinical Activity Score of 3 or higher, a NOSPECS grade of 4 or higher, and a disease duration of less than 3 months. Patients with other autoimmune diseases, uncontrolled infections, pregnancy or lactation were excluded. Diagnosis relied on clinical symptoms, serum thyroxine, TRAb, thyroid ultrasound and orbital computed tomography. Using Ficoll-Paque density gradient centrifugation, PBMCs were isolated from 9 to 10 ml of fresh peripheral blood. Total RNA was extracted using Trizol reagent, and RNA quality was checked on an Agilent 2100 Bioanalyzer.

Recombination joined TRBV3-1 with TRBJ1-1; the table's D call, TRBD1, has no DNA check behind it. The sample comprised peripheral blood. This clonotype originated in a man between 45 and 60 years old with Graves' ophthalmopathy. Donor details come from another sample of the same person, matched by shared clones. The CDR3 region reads CASSPPVGGQSLKL.